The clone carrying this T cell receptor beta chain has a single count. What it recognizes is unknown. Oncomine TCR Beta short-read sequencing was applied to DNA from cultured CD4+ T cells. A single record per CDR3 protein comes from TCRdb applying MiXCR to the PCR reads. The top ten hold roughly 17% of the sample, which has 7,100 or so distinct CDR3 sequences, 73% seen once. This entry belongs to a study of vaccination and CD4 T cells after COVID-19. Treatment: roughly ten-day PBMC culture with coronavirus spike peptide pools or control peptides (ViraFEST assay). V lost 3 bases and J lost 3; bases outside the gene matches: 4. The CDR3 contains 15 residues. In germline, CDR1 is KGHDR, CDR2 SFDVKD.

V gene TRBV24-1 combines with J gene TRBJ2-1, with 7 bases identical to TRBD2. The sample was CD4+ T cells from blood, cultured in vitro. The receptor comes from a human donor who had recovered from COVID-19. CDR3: CATSDRLAVYNEQFF. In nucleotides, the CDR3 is TGTGCCACCAGTGATCGGCTAGCGGTCTACAATGAGCAGTTCTTC.